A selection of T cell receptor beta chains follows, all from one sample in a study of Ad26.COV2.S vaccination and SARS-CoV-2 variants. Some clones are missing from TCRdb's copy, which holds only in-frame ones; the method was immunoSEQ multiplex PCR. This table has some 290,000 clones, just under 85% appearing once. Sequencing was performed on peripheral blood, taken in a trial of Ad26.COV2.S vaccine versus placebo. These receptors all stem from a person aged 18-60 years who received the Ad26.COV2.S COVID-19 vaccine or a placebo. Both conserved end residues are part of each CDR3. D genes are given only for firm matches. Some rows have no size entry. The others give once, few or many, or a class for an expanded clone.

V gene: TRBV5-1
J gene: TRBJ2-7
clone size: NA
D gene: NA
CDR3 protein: CASSPGHGTYEQYF
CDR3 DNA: TGCGCCAGCAGTCCGGGACACGGTACCTACGAGCAGTACTTC

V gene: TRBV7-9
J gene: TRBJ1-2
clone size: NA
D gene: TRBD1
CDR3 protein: CASRPGGSNGYTF
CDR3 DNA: TGTGCCAGCAGACCAGGGGGTTCGAATGGCTACACCTTC

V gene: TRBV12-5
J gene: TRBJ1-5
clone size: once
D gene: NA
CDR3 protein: CASGAESNQPQHF
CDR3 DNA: TGTGCTAGTGGTGCTGAGAGCAATCAGCCCCAGCATTTT

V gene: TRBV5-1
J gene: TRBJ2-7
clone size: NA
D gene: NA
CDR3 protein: CASSFDLTKTANYEQYF
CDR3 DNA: TGCGCCAGCAGCTTCGACTTGACCAAGACAGCTAACTACGAGCAGTACTTC

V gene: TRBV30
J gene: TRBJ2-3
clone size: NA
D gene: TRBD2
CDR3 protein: CAWKISGGDTQYF
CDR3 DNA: TGTGCCTGGAAAATTAGCGGGGGAGATACGCAGTATTTT

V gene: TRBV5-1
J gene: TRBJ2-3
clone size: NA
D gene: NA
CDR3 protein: CASSSSTIADTQYF
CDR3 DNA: TGCGCCAGCAGCTCCTCTACGATAGCAGATACGCAGTATTTT

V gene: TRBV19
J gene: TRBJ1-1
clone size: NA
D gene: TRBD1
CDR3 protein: CASSISPGTGFDTEAFF
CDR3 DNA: TGTGCCAGTAGTATTAGCCCCGGGACAGGGTTCGACACTGAAGCTTTCTTT

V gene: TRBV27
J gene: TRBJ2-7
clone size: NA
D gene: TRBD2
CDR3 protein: CASSPGTSDPYEQYF
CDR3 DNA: TGTGCCAGCAGTCCCGGGACTAGCGACCCCTACGAGCAGTACTTC

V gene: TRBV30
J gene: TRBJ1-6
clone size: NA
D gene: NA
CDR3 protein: CAWSVRTADNSPLHF
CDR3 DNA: TGTGCCTGGAGTGTACGGACGGCAGATAATTCACCCCTCCACTTT

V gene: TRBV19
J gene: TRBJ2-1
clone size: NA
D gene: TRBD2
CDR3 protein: CASTMGGSSYNEQFF
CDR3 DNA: TGTGCCAGTACCATGGGAGGGAGCTCCTACAATGAGCAGTTCTTC

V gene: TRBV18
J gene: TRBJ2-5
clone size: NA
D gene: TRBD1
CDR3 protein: CASSPQGAEETQYF
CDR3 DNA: TGTGCCAGCTCACCACAGGGGGCGGAGGAGACCCAGTACTTC

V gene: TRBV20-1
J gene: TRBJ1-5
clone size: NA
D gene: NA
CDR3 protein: CSASPTSNQPQHF
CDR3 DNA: TGCAGTGCTAGTCCGACTTCTAATCAGCCCCAGCATTTT

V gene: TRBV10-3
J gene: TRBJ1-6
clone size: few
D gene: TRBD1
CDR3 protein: CAISPGGSYNSPLHF
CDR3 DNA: TGTGCCATCAGCCCAGGGGGCAGTTATAATTCACCCCTCCACTTT

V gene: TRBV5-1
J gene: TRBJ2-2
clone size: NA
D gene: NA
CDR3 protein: CASSMAGRGTGELFF
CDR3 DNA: TGCGCCAGCAGCATGGCGGGGCGGGGCACCGGGGAGCTGTTTTTT

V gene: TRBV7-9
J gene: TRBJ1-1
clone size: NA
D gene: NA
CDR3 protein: CASSPWGRENTEAFF
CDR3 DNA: TGTGCCAGCAGCCCCTGGGGCAGGGAGAACACTGAAGCTTTCTTT

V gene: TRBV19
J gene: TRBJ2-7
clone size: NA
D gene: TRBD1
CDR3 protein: CASSIGTGHYEQYF
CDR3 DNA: TGTGCCAGTAGTATTGGGACAGGACACTACGAGCAGTACTTC

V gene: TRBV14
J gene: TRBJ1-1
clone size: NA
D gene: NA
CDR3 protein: CASSQKGPGTLWNTEAFF
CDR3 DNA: TGTGCCAGCAGCCAAAAAGGACCCGGGACACTCTGGAACACTGAAGCTTTCTTT

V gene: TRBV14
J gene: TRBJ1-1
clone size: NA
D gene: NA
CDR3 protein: CASSQVRNTEAFF
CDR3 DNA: TGTGCCAGCAGCCAAGTCCGGAACACTGAAGCTTTCTTT

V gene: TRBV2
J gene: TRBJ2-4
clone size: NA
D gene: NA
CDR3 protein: CASSDLGKNIQYF
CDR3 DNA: TGTGCCAGCAGTGACCTGGGAAAAAACATTCAGTACTTC

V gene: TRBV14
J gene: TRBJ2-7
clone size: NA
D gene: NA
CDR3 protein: CASSQALVRVSEEQYF
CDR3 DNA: TGTGCCAGCAGCCAAGCTCTTGTCCGGGTGTCTGAAGAGCAGTACTTC